One sample yielded the 28 T cell receptor beta chains listed below, sequenced in a study of beta chain features in type 1 diabetes (dated by TCRdb to between 2018 and 2020). The library came from the immunoSEQ multiplex PCR assay. The entire amount of isolated RNA was reverse transcribed using the High Capacity cDNA Reverse Transcription Kit, so the sequenced TCRB transcripts were expressed ones. As stored in TCRdb, this immuneACCESS dataset retains in-frame rearrangements with V and J assigned. A fraction of the clones does not appear; measured against another copy, unresolved V genes explain less than half of the discrepancy, and the remainder lacks a known reason. The sample contains around 450,000 clones, more than 9.5% of them found a single time. The ten largest clones take up 0.035% to 0.05% of the sample. Input material: naive CD4+ T cells from blood. The cell subset or site label of this sample denotes: true naive CD4+ T cells. All receptors come from a woman aged 18-29 years in good health.

This clone was found a few times. The rearrangement joins TRBV2 to TRBJ2-4; unclear D gene. The CDR3 contains 13 residues. Trimming stripped 7 bases from V and 5 bases from J, with 12 bases between. The germline V gene has CDR1 SNHLY and CDR2 FYNNEI. The CDR3 DNA reads as TGTGCCAGCAAAGGCAGGTCCGAAAACATTCAGTACTTC. It yields the protein CASKGRSENIQYF.

The J gene is TRBJ1-1, the V gene TRBV7-9; D unresolved. Trimming stripped 1 base from V and 1 base from J, with 7 bases between. Germline assignment: CDR1 SEHNR and CDR2 FQNEAQ (reference sequence). CDR3 length: 14 residues. In nucleotides, the CDR3 is TGTGCCAGCAGCTTAGTTGGTGGGAACACTGAAGCTTTCTTT. Translation gives CASSLVGGNTEAFF.

This clone was counted between two and nine times. This chain links TRBV7-8 with TRBJ2-7; 8 bases are shared with TRBD2. V trimming: 1 base; J trimming: 3 bases; junction bases outside the gene matches: 8. The CDR3 contains 16 residues. The germline V gene encodes CDR1 SGHVS and CDR2 FQNEAQ. CDR3 residues: CASSLDTGGGYYEQYV. CDR3 sequence (DNA): TGTGCCAGCAGCTTAGATACAGGCGGGGGGTACTACGAGCAGTACGTC.

This clone came up a few times. This chain joins TRBV29-1 and TRBJ2-1; 7 bases are a match to TRBD1. This CDR3 is built from 16 residues. Looked up from germline, CDR1 is SQVTM and CDR2 is ANQGSEA. With V trimmed by 3 bases and J by 6 bases, 14 bases remained unmatched. The CDR3 DNA sequence: TGCAGCGTTGATGGGAACCGGGACAGTTTTGCCAATGAGCAGTTCTTC. Translating it yields CSVDGNRDSFANEQFF.

CDR3 sequence reads: CASSTRGSSYNEQFF. CDR3 sequence (DNA): TGTGCCAGCAGCACCCGGGGAAGCTCCTACAATGAGCAGTTCTTC. The J gene is TRBJ2-1, the V gene TRBV7-2; D may be TRBD2 (5 bases). Germline CDR1 and CDR2: SGHTA and FQGNSA. Between the trimmed V and J ends, which lost 5 bases and 0 bases, there was a span of 11 bases. The CDR3 loop spans 15 amino acids.

This clone showed up just a few times. This sequence joins TRBV5-1 and TRBJ2-3; 9 nucleotides align to TRBD2. Germline V gene data show CDR1 as SGHRS and CDR2 as YFSETQ. This CDR3 is built from 14 residues. Germline trimming cut 0 bases from V and 6 bases from J; bases unmatched to any gene: 2. CDR3 loop: CASSLEGTSDTQYF. The CDR3 nucleotides are TGCGCCAGCAGCTTGGAGGGGACTAGCGATACGCAGTATTTT.

The J gene is TRBJ2-3, the V gene TRBV7-3, with 10 bases identical to TRBD1. The CDR3 contains 15 residues. V was pared by 5 bases and J by 5 bases, with 7 bases of the junction left unmatched. Germline CDR1 and CDR2: SGHTA and FQGTGA. This CDR3 reads CASSPMTGGVDTQYF. CDR3 coding DNA: TGTGCCAGCAGCCCCATGACAGGGGGCGTAGATACGCAGTATTTT.

The chain joins TRBV29-1 to TRBJ2-5; possible D gene TRBD1, 5 bases. The V gene's germline CDR1 is SQVTM and CDR2 ANQGSEA. V lost 4 bases, J lost 1 base, and 13 bases lay in between. The CDR3 has 14 amino acids. The CDR3 region has the DNA TGCAGCGTTGGCCCTCAGGGTTCCCAAGAGACCCAGTACTTC. Translated, it gives CSVGPQGSQETQYF.

V usage is TRBV27 and J usage is TRBJ1-4, with unresolved D. V was shortened by 7 bases and J by 8 bases, with 17 bases between the two germline ends. Germline CDR1 is MNHEY and CDR2 is SMNVEV (reference sequence). The CDR3 spans 14 residues. The DNA of the CDR3 is TGTGCCAGCATGCCATGGGGTGAGGCGGAAAAACTGTTTTTT. It is translated as CASMPWGEAEKLFF.

This chain uses TRBV7-2 with TRBJ2-3, with TRBD2 matching over 10 bases. V gave up 6 bases and J gave up 6 bases; unmatched junction bases: 9. Germline loops: CDR1 SGHTA, CDR2 FQGNSA. The CDR3 runs to 15 residues. The CDR3 DNA sequence: TGTGCCAGCAGTCGAGCTAGCGGGGGACAGGATACGCAGTATTTT. Translated: CASSRASGGQDTQYF.

The rearrangement links TRBV4-3 to TRBJ2-3, with 7 bases that match TRBD1. J gave up 0 bases and V 3 bases, and 3 bases lay outside the gene matches. Germline lookup yields CDR1 LGHNA and CDR2 YSLEER. This CDR3 has 15 residues. The CDR3 DNA reads TGCGCCAGCAGCCACCTGACAGGGAGCACAGATACGCAGTATTTT. As protein: CASSHLTGSTDTQYF.

This sequence joins TRBV7-3 and TRBJ2-2; 8 positions agree with TRBD1. CDR3 length: 14 amino acids. CDR1 is SGHTA and CDR2 is FQGTGA in the germline V gene. V was clipped by 5 bases and J by 6 bases; unmatched bases: 5. This chain's CDR3 is CASSPRTGPGELFF. As DNA, the CDR3 is TGTGCCAGCAGCCCCCGGACAGGGCCCGGGGAGCTGTTTTTT.

This clone was seen a few times. This chain links TRBV7-9 with TRBJ1-3, with TRBD1 as a possible D gene (5 bases). Germline CDR1 is SEHNR and CDR2 is FQNEAQ (reference sequence). The CDR3 extends over 14 amino acids. The CDR3 here is CATWDRRSGNTIYF. DNA of the CDR3: TGTGCTACCTGGGACCGCCGCTCTGGAAACACCATATATTTT.

The chain is built from TRBV5-1 and TRBJ2-3, with D unresolved. This CDR3 has 13 residues. The V end was cut by 0 bases, the J end by 8 bases, with 10 bases between. The germline gives CDR1 SGHRS, CDR2 YFSETQ. The CDR3 nucleotides are TGCGCCAGCAGCTTGGCCGGAAGAGGTACGCAGTATTTT. Protein product: CASSLAGRGTQYF.

The V gene is TRBV4-2, the J gene TRBJ2-1; no definite D call. This CDR3 has 17 residues. With 0 bases removed from V and 5 bases from J, the gap between germline ends came to 17 bases. The germline V gene has CDR1 LGHNA and CDR2 YNFKEQ. The CDR3 here is CASSQEPTRVYNNEQFF. The CDR3 DNA reads as TGTGCCAGCAGCCAAGAACCAACACGCGTTTATAACAATGAGCAGTTCTTC.

The chain has TRBV30 and TRBJ2-7; the match to TRBD1 covers 7 bases. The germline gives CDR1 GTSNPN, CDR2 SVGIG (reference sequence). The CDR3 consists of 13 residues. J gave up 4 bases and V 4 bases, and 7 bases lay outside the gene matches. DNA for the CDR3: TGTGCCTGGACCCGGGACAGCCGATACGAGCAGTACTTC. It is translated as CAWTRDSRYEQYF.

This clone occurred a few times. The V and J genes are TRBV30 and TRBJ1-3, with D unclear. Trimming left V 4 bases short and J 4 bases short, with 5 bases between. CDR1 GTSNPN and CDR2 SVGIG come from the germline V gene (reference sequence). The CDR3 consists of 11 residues. The CDR3 sequence: CAWTLGNTIYF. CDR3 in DNA: TGTGCCTGGACACTAGGAAACACCATATATTTT.

The chain combines TRBV4-1 with TRBJ1-5; D call uncertain. With 1 base removed from V and 6 bases from J, the gap between germline ends came to 16 bases. Germline CDR1 MGHRA, CDR2 YSYEKL. The CDR3 covers 16 residues. In DNA, the CDR3 is TGCGCCAGCAGCCAAGTGGTCAGGAAAGTTGGTCAGCCCCAGCATTTT. It yields the protein CASSQVVRKVGQPQHF.

There are a few counts of this clone. The chain has TRBV7-3 and TRBJ2-1; no definite D call. This CDR3 is built from 14 residues. The germline V gene has CDR1 SGHTA and CDR2 FQGTGA. The germline V and J ends were trimmed by 0 bases and 10 bases, with 13 bases remaining between them. The DNA of the CDR3 is TGTGCCAGCAGCTTAACGTATGGGGTCGGGGAGCAGTTCTTC. Protein sequence: CASSLTYGVGEQFF.

In this sample, this clone turned up a few times. The chain uses TRBV7-2 and TRBJ1-3; D possibly corresponds to TRBD1 (5 bases). The CDR3 contains 15 residues. With 3 bases removed from V and 2 bases from J, the gap between germline ends came to 11 bases. Germline values: CDR1 SGHTA, CDR2 FQGNSA. The CDR3 spells CASSLGQGTGNTIYF. The CDR3 nucleotides are TGTGCCAGCAGCTTGGGGCAGGGAACTGGAAACACCATATATTTT. Full variable domain (outside the CDR3, taken from reference TRBV7-2 and TRBJ1-3): GAGVSQSPSNKVTEKGKDVELRCDPISGHTALYWYRQSLGQGLEFLIYFQGNSAPDKSGLPSDRFSAERTGGSVSTLTIQRTQQEDSAVYLCASSLGQGTGNTIYFGEGSWLTVV.

Only a few counts were recorded for this clone. This rearrangement joins TRBV2 to TRBJ2-7; D gene unclear. The CDR3 loop spans 15 amino acids. Deletions cut 4 bases from V and 7 bases from J, with 20 bases between. From germline, CDR1 is SNHLY and CDR2 FYNNEI. CDR3 nucleotides: TGTGCCAGCAGTGCCCGTAGGGTGGACGCCTTAGAGCAGTACTTC. It specifies CASSARRVDALEQYF.

The rearrangement joins TRBV4-3 to TRBJ2-7, with D uncertain. The CDR3 is 14 residues long. Trimming took off 5 bases at V and 0 bases at J, with 11 bases between the two ends. Germline assignment: CDR1 LGHNA and CDR2 YSLEER. DNA of the CDR3: TGCGCCAGCAGCACGTACAGCTTCTCCTACGAGCAGTACTTC. Residues: CASSTYSFSYEQYF.

This chain connects TRBV5-1 to TRBJ2-7; no reliable D call. Germline V gene sequence: CDR1 SGHRS, CDR2 YFSETQ. The CDR3 spans 11 residues. V was trimmed by 6 bases and J by 3 bases, leaving 7 bases between them. The CDR3 nucleotides read TGCGCCAGCACCCTAATCTACGAGCAGTACGTC. This sequence encodes CASTLIYEQYV.

The V and J genes are TRBV7-2 and TRBJ1-1; D is unclear. The germline V gene has CDR1 SGHTA and CDR2 FQGNSA. This CDR3 has 15 amino acids. Trimming removed 5 bases from V and 2 bases from J, with 15 bases in between. CDR3 loop: CASSGSISFNTEAFF. The CDR3 DNA reads as TGTGCCAGCAGCGGATCCATTAGTTTCAACACTGAAGCTTTCTTT.

V gene TRBV5-6 combines with J gene TRBJ2-5; tentatively, D is TRBD1 (6 bases). The V gene lost 1 base and the J gene lost 3 bases, with 10 bases spanning the gap. The CDR3 has 14 amino acids. Germline V gene lookup returns CDR1 SGHDT and CDR2 YYEEEE. The chain's CDR3 is CASSLWGLEETQYF. DNA for the CDR3: TGTGCCAGCAGCTTGTGGGGGCTTGAAGAGACCCAGTACTTC.

The chain recombines TRBV7-2 with TRBJ1-1; D remains ambiguous. This CDR3 comprises 13 residues. Germline CDR1 and CDR2: SGHTA and FQGNSA. V dropped 4 bases and J dropped 0 bases, with 6 bases sitting between them. CDR3 nucleotide sequence: TGTGCCAGCAGCTCCGACATGAACACTGAAGCTTTCTTT. Translated: CASSSDMNTEAFF. Drawing the rest from reference TRBV7-2 and TRBJ1-1, the complete variable domain is GAGVSQSPSNKVTEKGKDVELRCDPISGHTALYWYRQSLGQGLEFLIYFQGNSAPDKSGLPSDRFSAERTGGSVSTLTIQRTQQEDSAVYLCASSSDMNTEAFFGQGTRLTVV.

The rearrangement links TRBV2 to TRBJ1-4; no clear D gene. The CDR3 contains 14 residues. V was clipped by 6 bases and J by 3 bases, with 11 bases between them. Germline V CDR1 and CDR2: SNHLY, FYNNEI. CDR3 DNA sequence: TGTGCCAGCAGGGAGGGCATCGCTAATGAAAAACTGTTTTTT. Protein: CASREGIANEKLFF.

The chain combines TRBV9 with TRBJ2-1, with 7 nucleotides matching TRBD2. V shed 6 bases and J 6 bases; nucleotides not matched to a gene: 9. This CDR3 comprises 14 residues. CDR1 is SGDLS and CDR2 is YYNGEE in the germline V gene. The CDR3 coding sequence is TGTGCCAGCACGCGAGCTAGGGAGGGCAATGAGCAGTTCTTC. Translation: CASTRAREGNEQFF.